This T cell receptor beta chain is drawn from a study of cytomegalovirus exposure and HLA in healthy donors. General study findings and limits: TCR sequences were mostly rare, though some public TCRs occurred in many donors. Specificity of three CMV-associated chains for CMV antigens was verified in vitro.

V was shortened by 3 bases and J by 7 bases, with 17 bases between the two germline ends. In germline, CDR1 is SGHDT, CDR2 YYEEEE. The CDR3 consists of 14 residues. Clones were read by immunoSEQ multiplex PCR, and TCRdb kept only the in-frame ones, dropping some. The table lists approximately 160,000 clones, around 90% of them singletons. The donors were in the roughly 110-subject validation cohort, distinct from the roughly 670-subject first cohort. To note about this clone: Antigen: not known.

Sequencing was carried out using PBMCs. The sequence was obtained from a woman between 18 and 29 years old in good health and CMV-seropositive. The chain links TRBV5-6 to TRBJ2-7; D is possibly TRBD2 (5 bases). The CDR3 DNA reads TGTGCCAGCAGCTACGGACTGGGTTCGGGGGAGCAGTACTTC. It translates to CASSYGLGSGEQYF.